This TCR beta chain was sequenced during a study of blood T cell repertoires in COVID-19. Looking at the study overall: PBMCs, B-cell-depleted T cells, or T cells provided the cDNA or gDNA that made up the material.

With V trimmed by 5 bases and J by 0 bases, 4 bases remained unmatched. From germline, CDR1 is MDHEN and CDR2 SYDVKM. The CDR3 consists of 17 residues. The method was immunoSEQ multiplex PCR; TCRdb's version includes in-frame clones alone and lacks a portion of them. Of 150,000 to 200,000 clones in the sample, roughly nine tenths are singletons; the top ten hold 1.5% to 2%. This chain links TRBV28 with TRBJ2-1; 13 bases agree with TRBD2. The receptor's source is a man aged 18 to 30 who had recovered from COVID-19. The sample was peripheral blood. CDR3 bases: TGTGCCAGCAGTCTGGGACTAGCGGGATCCTCCTACAATGAGCAGTTCTTC. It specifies CASSLGLAGSSYNEQFF.